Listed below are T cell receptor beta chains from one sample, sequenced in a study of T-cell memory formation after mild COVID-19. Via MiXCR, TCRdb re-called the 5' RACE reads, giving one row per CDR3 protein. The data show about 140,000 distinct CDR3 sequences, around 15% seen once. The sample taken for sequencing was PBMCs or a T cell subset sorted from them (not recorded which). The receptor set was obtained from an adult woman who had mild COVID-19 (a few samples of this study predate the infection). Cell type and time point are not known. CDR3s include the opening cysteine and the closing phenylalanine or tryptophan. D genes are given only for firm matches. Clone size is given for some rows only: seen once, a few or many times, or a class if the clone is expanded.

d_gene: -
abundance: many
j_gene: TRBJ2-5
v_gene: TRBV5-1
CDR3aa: CASSPLHGAETQYF
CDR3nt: TGCGCCAGCAGCCCCCTTCATGGGGCAGAGACCCAGTACTTC

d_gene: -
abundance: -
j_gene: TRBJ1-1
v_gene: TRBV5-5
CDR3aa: CASSLTDSPLGAFF
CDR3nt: TGTGCCAGCAGCCTAACGGACAGCCCTCTTGGAGCTTTCTTT

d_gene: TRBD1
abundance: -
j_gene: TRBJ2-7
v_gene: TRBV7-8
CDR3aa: CASSLPGTGGEQYF
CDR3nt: TGTGCCAGCAGCCTCCCCGGGACAGGGGGCGAGCAGTACTTC

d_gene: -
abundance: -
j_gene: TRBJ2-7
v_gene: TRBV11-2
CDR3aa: CASSLDEFGLASYEQYF
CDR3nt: TGTGCCAGCAGCTTAGATGAGTTTGGGCTAGCCTCCTACGAGCAGTACTTC

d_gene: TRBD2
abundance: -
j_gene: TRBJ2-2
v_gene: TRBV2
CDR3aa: CASVLSGGITGELFF
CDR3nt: TGTGCCAGCGTCCTTAGCGGGGGGATCACCGGGGAGCTGTTTTTT

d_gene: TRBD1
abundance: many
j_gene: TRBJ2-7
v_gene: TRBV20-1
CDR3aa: CSARHWDRIYEQYF
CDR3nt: TGCAGTGCTAGACACTGGGACAGAATCTACGAGCAGTACTTC

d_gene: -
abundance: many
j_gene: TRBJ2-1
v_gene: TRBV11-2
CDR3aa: CASSLEFTPYNEQFF
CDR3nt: TGTGCCAGCAGCTTAGAATTCACGCCCTACAATGAGCAGTTCTTC

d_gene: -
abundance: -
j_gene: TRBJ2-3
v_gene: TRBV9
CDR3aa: CASSVGGGAESQYF
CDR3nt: TGTGCCAGCAGCGTGGGGGGGGGCGCCGAGTCGCAGTATTTT

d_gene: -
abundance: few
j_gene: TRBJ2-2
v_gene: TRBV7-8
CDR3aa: CASSLSPSREVGNGELFF
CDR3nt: TGTGCCAGCAGCTTAAGTCCTTCCCGTGAGGTTGGAAACGGGGAGCTGTTTTTT

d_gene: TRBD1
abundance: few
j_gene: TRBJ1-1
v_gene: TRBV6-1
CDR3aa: CASSGRGQGPNTEAFF
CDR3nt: TGTGCCAGCAGTGGGAGGGGACAGGGGCCGAACACTGAAGCTTTCTTT

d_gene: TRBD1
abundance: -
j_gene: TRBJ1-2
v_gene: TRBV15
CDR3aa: CATSTDRAEHYGYTF
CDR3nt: TGTGCCACCAGTACGGACAGGGCGGAACACTATGGCTACACCTTC

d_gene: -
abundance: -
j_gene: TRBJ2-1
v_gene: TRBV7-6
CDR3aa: CASSLEGVSSYNEQFF
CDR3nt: TGTGCCAGCAGCTTAGAGGGGGTAAGCTCCTACAATGAGCAGTTCTTC

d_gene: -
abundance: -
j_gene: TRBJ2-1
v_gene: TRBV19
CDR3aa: CASSIGQLEQFF
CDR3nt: TGTGCCAGTAGTATAGGGCAGCTCGAGCAGTTCTTC

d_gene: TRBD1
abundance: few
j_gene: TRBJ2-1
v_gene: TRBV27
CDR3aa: CASSPQGGQGVNEQFF
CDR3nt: TGTGCCAGCAGCCCCCAGGGAGGACAGGGGGTAAATGAGCAGTTCTTC

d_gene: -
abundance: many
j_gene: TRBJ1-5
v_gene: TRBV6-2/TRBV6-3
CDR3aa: CASSYDSTPNQPQHF
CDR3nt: TGTGCCAGCAGTTACGACTCTACCCCGAATCAGCCCCAGCATTTT

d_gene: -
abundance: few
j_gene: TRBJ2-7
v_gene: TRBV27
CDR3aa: CASISGHEQYF
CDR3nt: TGTGCCAGCATATCGGGGCACGAGCAGTACTTC